One TCR beta chain is described in this entry. Its specificity is unknown. Assay used: immunoSEQ multiplex PCR; TCRdb lists only in-frame clones, some missing. The sample has fewer than 25,000 clones; approximately 94% are singletons. This sample stems from a study of brain T cells in children with intractable seizures. Surgery cases with the highest brain T cell transcript signatures were chosen for sequencing. The study's findings and limits: Only CDR3 sequence similarity suggested viral specificity, without known HCMV serostatus. Pre-surgery blood may have been undersampled, hiding some clones.

The CDR3 loop spans 15 amino acids. Germline loops: CDR1 SGHDT, CDR2 YYEEEE. V was clipped by 4 bases and J by 4 bases, with 15 bases between them. The chain has TRBV5-6 and TRBJ1-3; D is unresolved. This clonotype originated in a boy between 10 and 17 years old with focal cortical dysplasia and intractable seizures. Specimen: peripheral blood, collected at surgery. CDR3: CASSHDPTAGNTIYF. The CDR3 DNA sequence: TGTGCCAGCAGCCATGATCCCACGGCCGGAAACACCATATATTTT.